A single sample gave rise to the 22 T cell receptor beta chains below, sequenced in a study of T cells in Graves' hyperthyroidism and ophthalmopathy. Amplification of TCR beta CDR3 regions was performed using RNA transcripts as template. When the TCR CDR3 underwent first-round RT-PCR, the HTBI primer set was used. MiXCR, run by TCRdb on the multiplex PCR reads, gives a single entry per CDR3 protein. The profile shows 490,000 or so distinct CDR3 sequences, 20% to 25% of them singletons. The specimen was blood. The receptors were gathered from a woman aged 70-85 years with Graves' ophthalmopathy.

The table lists this clonotype with many counts. This chain joins TRBV27 and TRBJ1-5; D perhaps matches TRBD1 (5 bases). CDR3 length: 15 residues. V lost 4 bases and J 3 bases, leaving 13 bases between the germline ends. CDR1 is MNHEY, CDR2 SMNVEV, per germline (reference sequence). This CDR3 is CASSYEGRPNQPQHF. CDR3 sequence (DNA): TGTGCCAGCAGTTATGAGGGACGGCCCAATCAGCCCCAGCATTTT.

This clonotype showed up just a few times. The chain recombines TRBV7-2 with TRBJ1-6; TRBD1 matches 10 bases. The CDR3 length is 15 residues. The V gene end was trimmed by 5 bases and the J gene end by 8 bases; junction bases not matched to a gene: 6. Germline-derived CDR1 and CDR2 are SGHTA and FQGNSA. The CDR3, as DNA: TGTGCCAGCAGCCCGACAGGGGGCTTTTATTCACCCCTCCACTTT. The encoded protein is CASSPTGGFYSPLHF.

This clonotype was recorded at least ten times. This rearrangement joins TRBV28 to TRBJ2-1, with D maybe TRBD2 (7 bases). This CDR3 region has 15 residues. Trimming removed 11 bases from V and 2 bases from J, with 19 bases in between. Germline CDR1 is MDHEN and CDR2 is SYDVKM. CDR3 protein: CASAQGGGPYNEQFF. In DNA, the CDR3 is TGTGCCTCTGCCCAGGGAGGGGGACCCTACAATGAGCAGTTCTTC.

The chain joins TRBV27 to TRBJ1-5; D remains unclear. V gave up 4 bases and J gave up 2 bases, with 15 bases separating them. Germline V gives CDR1 MNHEY, CDR2 SMNVEV (reference sequence). The CDR3 totals 16 residues. Written as DNA, the CDR3 is TGTGCCAGCAGTTCCTGGGAGGGTGGCGGCAATCAGCCCCAGCATTTT. This encodes CASSSWEGGGNQPQHF.

This clonotype was detected only a few times. The chain combines TRBV9 with TRBJ2-7; D is unclear. CDR3 size: 15 residues. Germline V gene data show CDR1 as SGDLS and CDR2 as YYNGEE. The ends were cut back, 0 bases at V and 3 bases at J, with 13 bases in the middle. CDR3 sequence reads: CASSVGGTDLYEQYF. The CDR3 DNA follows: TGTGCCAGCAGCGTAGGCGGCACCGACCTCTACGAGCAGTACTTC.

The chain joins TRBV4-1 to TRBJ2-3; D is undetermined. The CDR3 sequence is 13 residues long. Germline CDR1 and CDR2: MGHRA and YSYEKL. V lost 4 bases, J lost 7 bases, and 12 bases lay in between. The CDR3 nucleotides are TGCGCCAGCAGCCGCGACTTTCCGAATACGCAGTATTTT. It translates to CASSRDFPNTQYF.

The rearrangement joins TRBV6-5 to TRBJ2-7; 10 bases are shared with TRBD1. CDR1 and CDR2 (germline): MNHEY, SVGAGI. V lost 2 bases and J lost 5; bases outside the gene matches: 6. This CDR3 is 15 amino acids long. Here the CDR3 DNA reads TGTGCCAGCAGTTACCCCGGGACAGGGGCCCACGAGCAGTACTTC. Translation: CASSYPGTGAHEQYF.

A few counts support this clonotype. This rearrangement joins TRBV20-1 to TRBJ2-5, with no clear D. The CDR3 is 14 amino acids. Trimming shortened V by 1 base and J by 1 base, and 10 bases separated the two germline ends. Germline V gene data show CDR1 as DFQATT and CDR2 as SNEGSKA (reference sequence). For the CDR3, the DNA is TGCAGTGCTAGAGGACTGTGGGGCCAAGAGACCCAGTACTTC. Its translation: CSARGLWGQETQYF.

A note on this clonotype: In this CDR3 the conserved last residue, phenylalanine or tryptophan, is missing, so a read error is likely. V is TRBV12-3 or TRBV12-4 and J is TRBJ1-1, with 8 bases lining up with TRBD1. Trimming at V came to 5 bases and at J to 4 bases, leaving 15 bases not matched to a gene. The CDR3 covers 17 residues. This CDR3 is CASSNRTGNVVGTEAFL. CDR3 in DNA: TGTGCCAGCAGTAACCGGACAGGGAATGTGGTAGGCACTGAAGCTTTCTTA.

This clonotype was observed a handful of times. DNA for the CDR3: TGTGCCAGTAGTAGCCCTGTGTTTAGGCAGTTCTTC. Protein product: CASSSPVFRQFF. The genes are TRBV19 and TRBJ2-1; D remains unclear. V lost 4 bases to trimming and J lost 12 bases, with 13 bases between them. Germline V gives CDR1 LNHDA, CDR2 SQIVND (reference sequence). The CDR3 is made up of 12 amino acids. The full variable domain, completed using reference TRBV19 and TRBJ2-1, is DGGITQSPKYLFRKEGQNVTLSCEQNLNHDAMYWYRQDPGQGLRLIYYSQIVNDFQKGDIAEGYSVSREKKESFPLTVTSAQKNPTAFYLCASSSPVFRQFFGPGTRLTVL.

This chain uses TRBV27 with TRBJ2-5, with a tentative D call TRBD2 (6 bases). The CDR3 loop spans 14 amino acids. With 5 bases removed from V and 5 bases from J, the gap between germline ends came to 15 bases. Germline V gene sequence: CDR1 MNHEY, CDR2 SMNVEV (reference sequence). In nucleotides, the CDR3 is TGTGCCAGCAGTCCCTGGGGAGGACCCGAGACCCAGTACTTC. Its translation is CASSPWGGPETQYF.

This chain connects TRBV12-5 to TRBJ2-7; D is possibly TRBD1 (6 bases). In germline, CDR1 is LGHNT, CDR2 FRNRAP. This CDR3 region has 16 residues. V lost 2 bases to trimming and J lost 1 base, with 15 bases between them. CDR3 nucleotide sequence: TGTGCTAGTGGTTTGACCGGCAGGGGCCCTTCCTACGAGCAGTACTTC. Translating gives CASGLTGRGPSYEQYF.

As for this clonotype: A much larger clonotype is one base distant, so this may be a read error. V gene TRBV2 combines with J gene TRBJ2-3; perhaps TRBD2 as D (5 bases). Germline V gene sequence: CDR1 SNHLY, CDR2 FYNNEI. The CDR3 is 13 residues long. CDR3 in amino acids: CASGLGSTDAQYF. CDR3 DNA sequence: TGTGCCAGCGGTTTGGGGAGCACAGATGCGCAGTATTTT.

The table lists this clonotype with many counts. The J gene is TRBJ2-2, the V gene TRBV12-3 or TRBV12-4; the D gene is possibly TRBD2 (5 bases). V was shortened by 6 bases and J by 10 bases, with 9 bases between the two germline ends. CDR3 length: 11 residues. In nucleotides, the CDR3 is TGTGCCAGCAGCCTACGGGAGGAGCTGTTTTTT. Amino acids: CASSLREELFF.

The genes are TRBV5-6 and TRBJ2-7, with D possibly called TRBD1 or TRBD2 (5 bases each). V lost 0 bases and J 2 bases, leaving 15 bases between the germline ends. Germline V gene sequence: CDR1 SGHDT, CDR2 YYEEEE. The CDR3 runs 16 residues. The CDR3 nucleotides are TGTGCCAGCAGCTTGGCCCGTGGGACGAAGACCTACGAGCAGTACTTC. This encodes CASSLARGTKTYEQYF.

This clonotype was seen ten or more times. CDR3 bases: TGTGCCAGCACTCCGGGACTAGCATTCGGCAATGAGCAGTTCTTC. As protein: CASTPGLAFGNEQFF. The rearrangement joins TRBV12-3 or TRBV12-4 to TRBJ2-1, with TRBD2 identical over 9 bases. The length of the CDR3 is 15 residues. V was clipped by 7 bases and J by 6 bases; unmatched bases: 10.

The chain combines TRBV18 with TRBJ2-1, with 8 positions matching TRBD1. Germline CDR1 reads KGHSH; CDR2 reads LQKENI. With 6 bases clipped from V and 5 bases from J, the junction kept 9 bases outside the gene matches. This CDR3 spans 15 amino acids. The CDR3 nucleotides are TGTGCCAGCTCCCGTGCCGGGACAGGTGACAATGAGCAGTTCTTC. Translating it yields CASSRAGTGDNEQFF.

This chain joins TRBV27 and TRBJ2-2, with D perhaps given as TRBD1 or TRBD2 (7 bases each). The CDR3 totals 19 residues. V lost 6 bases and J lost 8, with 31 bases in between. The germline CDR1 and CDR2 sequences are MNHEY and SMNVEV (reference sequence). The CDR3 loop reads CASRGGGRGSSRSPGELFF. For the CDR3, the DNA is TGTGCCAGCAGGGGGGGGGGCAGGGGGTCGTCCCGATCCCCGGGGGAGCTGTTTTTT.

This clonotype was seen just once. The chain uses TRBV9 and TRBJ2-5, with D uncertain. Germline assignment: CDR1 SGDLS and CDR2 YYNGEE. V was cut by 4 bases and J by 5 bases, with 24 bases left in between. The CDR3 sequence is 17 residues long. Here the CDR3 reads CASSPSRLSTRRETQYF. In nucleotides, the CDR3 is TGTGCCAGCAGCCCCAGTAGGCTATCTACAAGACGGGAGACCCAGTACTTC.

The chain carries TRBV27 and TRBJ1-1; D uncertain. Germline-derived CDR1 and CDR2 are MNHEY and SMNVEV (reference sequence). V lost 3 bases and J 6 bases, leaving 14 bases between the germline ends. The length of the CDR3 is 14 residues. This chain's CDR3 is CASSFSEGGAEAFF. The CDR3 DNA is TGTGCCAGCAGTTTTTCGGAGGGAGGCGCTGAAGCTTTCTTT.

This clonotype was seen at least ten times. The rearrangement joins TRBV19 to TRBJ2-5; 10 bases agree with TRBD1. CDR3 size: 15 residues. After removal of 5 bases from V and 8 bases from J, the junction contained 11 bases not matched to a gene. Germline lookup yields CDR1 LNHDA and CDR2 SQIVND (reference sequence). The CDR3 protein is CASSLQPGQGETQYF. As DNA, the CDR3 is TGTGCCAGTAGTCTCCAGCCTGGACAGGGGGAAACCCAGTACTTC.

This clonotype was detected a few times. The chain links TRBV30 to TRBJ2-1; a possible D gene is TRBD2 (5 bases). The CDR3 contains 14 residues. Germline V gene sequence: CDR1 GTSNPN, CDR2 SVGIG (reference sequence). Trimming left V 7 bases short and J 0 bases short, with 13 bases between. CDR3 protein: CASTTTSSYNEQFF. In nucleotides, the CDR3 is TGTGCCTCGACTACAACCTCCTCCTACAATGAGCAGTTCTTC.